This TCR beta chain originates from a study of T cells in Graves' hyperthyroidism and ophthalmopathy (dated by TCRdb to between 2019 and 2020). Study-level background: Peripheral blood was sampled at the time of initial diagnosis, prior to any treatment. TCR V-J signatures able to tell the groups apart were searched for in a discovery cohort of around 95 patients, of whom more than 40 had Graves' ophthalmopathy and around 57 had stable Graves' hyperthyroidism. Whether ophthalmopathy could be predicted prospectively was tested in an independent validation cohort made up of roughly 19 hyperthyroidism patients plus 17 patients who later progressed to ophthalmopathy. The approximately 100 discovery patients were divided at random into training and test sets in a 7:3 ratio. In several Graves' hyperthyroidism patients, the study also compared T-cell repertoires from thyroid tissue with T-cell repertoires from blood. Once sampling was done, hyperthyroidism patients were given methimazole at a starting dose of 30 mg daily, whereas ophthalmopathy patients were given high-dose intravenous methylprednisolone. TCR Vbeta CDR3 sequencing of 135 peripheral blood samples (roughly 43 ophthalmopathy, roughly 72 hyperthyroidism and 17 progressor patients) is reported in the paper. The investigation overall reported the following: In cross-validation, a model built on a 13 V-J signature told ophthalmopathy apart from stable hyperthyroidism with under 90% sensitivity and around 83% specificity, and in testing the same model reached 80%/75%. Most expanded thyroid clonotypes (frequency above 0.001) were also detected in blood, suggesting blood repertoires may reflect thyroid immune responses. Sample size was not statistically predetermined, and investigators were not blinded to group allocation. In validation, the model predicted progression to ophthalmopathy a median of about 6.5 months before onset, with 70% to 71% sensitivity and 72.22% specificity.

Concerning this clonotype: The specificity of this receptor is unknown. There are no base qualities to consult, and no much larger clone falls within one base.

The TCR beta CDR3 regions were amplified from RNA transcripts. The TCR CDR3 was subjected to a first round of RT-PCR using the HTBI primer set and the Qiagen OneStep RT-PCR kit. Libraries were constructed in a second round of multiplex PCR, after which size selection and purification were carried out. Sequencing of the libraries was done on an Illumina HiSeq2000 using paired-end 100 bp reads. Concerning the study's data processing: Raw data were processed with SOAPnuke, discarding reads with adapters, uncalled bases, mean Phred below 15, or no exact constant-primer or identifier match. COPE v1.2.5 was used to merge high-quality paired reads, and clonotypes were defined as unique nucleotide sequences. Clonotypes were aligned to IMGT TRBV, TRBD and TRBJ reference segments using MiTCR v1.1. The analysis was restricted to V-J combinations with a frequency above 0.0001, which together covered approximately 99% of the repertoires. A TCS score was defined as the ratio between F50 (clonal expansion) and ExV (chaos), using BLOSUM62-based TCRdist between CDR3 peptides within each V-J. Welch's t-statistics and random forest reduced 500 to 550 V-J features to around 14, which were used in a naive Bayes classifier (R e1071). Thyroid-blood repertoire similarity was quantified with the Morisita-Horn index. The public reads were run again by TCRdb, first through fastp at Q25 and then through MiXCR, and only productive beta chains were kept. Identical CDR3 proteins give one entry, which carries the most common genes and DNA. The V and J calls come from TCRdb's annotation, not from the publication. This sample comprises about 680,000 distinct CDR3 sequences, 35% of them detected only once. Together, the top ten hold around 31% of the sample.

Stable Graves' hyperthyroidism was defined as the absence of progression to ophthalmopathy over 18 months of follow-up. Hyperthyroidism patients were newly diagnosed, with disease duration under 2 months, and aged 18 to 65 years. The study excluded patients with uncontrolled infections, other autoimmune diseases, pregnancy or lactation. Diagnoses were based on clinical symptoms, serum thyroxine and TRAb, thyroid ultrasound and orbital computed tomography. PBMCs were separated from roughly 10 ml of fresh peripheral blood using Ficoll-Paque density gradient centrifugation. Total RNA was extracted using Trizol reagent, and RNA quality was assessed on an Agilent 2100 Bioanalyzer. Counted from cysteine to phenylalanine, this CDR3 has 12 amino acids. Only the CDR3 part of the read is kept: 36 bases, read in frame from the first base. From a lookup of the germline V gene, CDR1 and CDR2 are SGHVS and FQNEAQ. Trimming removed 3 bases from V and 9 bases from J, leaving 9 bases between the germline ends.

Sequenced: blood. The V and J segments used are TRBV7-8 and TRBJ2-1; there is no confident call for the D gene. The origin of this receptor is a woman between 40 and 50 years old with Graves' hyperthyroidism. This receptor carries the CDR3 CASSLERGEQFF. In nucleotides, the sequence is TGTGCCAGCAGCTTGGAGCGCGGTGAGCAGTTCTTC.